This TCR beta chain was sequenced during a study of CD8+CD57+ T cells in acquired aplastic anemia. About the study: Healthy-donor CD4+ cells averaged around 10 million reads.

The template used for profiling TCR beta VDJ and CDR3 was genomic DNA. Each CDR3 protein is one row after TCRdb ran MiXCR on the reads. This table holds around 170,000 distinct CDR3 sequences, about half found once. In this sample, this clonotype turned up many times. Its antigen is undetermined. Study results and limitations: Patients showed no significant difference from controls in CD8+ Simpson's diversity.

The clonotype comes from a human donor in good health. Sample: sorted CD4+, CD8+, or CD8+CD57+ T cells (not recorded which) from PBMCs.

CDR3 amino acids: CASSLAGQNTGELFF. The CDR3 nucleotides are TGCGCCAGCAGCTTGGCGGGACAGAACACCGGGGAGCTGTTTTTT. The chain links TRBV5-1 to TRBJ2-2; D may be TRBD1 (6 bases). This CDR3 has 15 amino acids. Germline CDR1 reads SGHRS; CDR2 reads YFSETQ. Trimming took 0 bases from V and 1 from J, leaving 7 bases between them.